This T cell receptor beta chain appears in the sequencing data of a study of T-cell reconstitution after alpha-beta-depleted transplantation in children. This clonotype appeared a few times. Researchers prepared the TCRbeta library using unique molecular identifiers, the study reports. TCRdb analysed the PCR reads with MiXCR anew, one entry per CDR3 protein. The table includes about 830,000 distinct CDR3 sequences, roughly 16% detected once. The clonotype originates from a male patient younger than 18 who had a stem cell transplant for acute lymphoblastic leukemia, so the T cells may come from the graft donor. The sample consisted of PBMCs, mostly from graft donor cells, taken 360 days after TCRalphabeta/CD19-depleted stem cell transplant.

The CDR3 DNA follows: TGCGCCAGCAGCTTGGGGACTAGCGGGAGGCTTCAAGAGACCCAGTACTTC. Its protein product is CASSLGTSGRLQETQYF. The chain joins TRBV5-1 to TRBJ2-5; 14 positions match TRBD2. Looked up from germline, CDR1 is SGHRS and CDR2 is YFSETQ. The V gene end was trimmed by 0 bases and the J gene end by 2 bases; junction bases not matched to a gene: 3. The CDR3 extends over 17 amino acids. Drawing the rest from reference TRBV5-1 and TRBJ2-5, the complete variable domain is KAGVTQTPRYLIKTRGQQVTLSCSPISGHRSVSWYQQTPGQGLQFLFEYFSETQRNKGNFPGRFSGRQFSNSRSEMNVSTLELGDSALYLCASSLGTSGRLQETQYFGPGTRLLVL.